Detailed here is one TCR beta chain. This entry comes from a study of T cell responses to AZD1222 COVID-19 vaccine. Method: immunoSEQ multiplex PCR; TCRdb's copy keeps in-frame clones and lacks some. The table records fewer than 200,000 clones, 85% to 95% of them present only once. Trimming left V 2 bases short and J 1 base short, with 11 bases between. Germline-derived CDR1 and CDR2 are MNHEY and SVGEGT. This CDR3 region has 15 residues. The rearrangement uses TRBV6-2 or TRBV6-3 and TRBJ1-1; D remains ambiguous. Sequencing was performed on peripheral blood, taken 28 days after the second AZD1222 dose. The TCR originated in an adult who received the AZD1222 COVID-19 vaccine. This chain's CDR3 is CASSYEIWGNTEAFF. DNA for the CDR3: TGTGCCAGCAGTTACGAAATATGGGGGAACACTGAAGCTTTCTTT.